These T cell receptor beta chains were read from a single sample in a study of T-cell reconstitution after alpha-beta-depleted transplantation in children. TCRdb re-analysed the PCR reads in MiXCR, keeping a single row per CDR3 protein. Of about 610,000 distinct CDR3 sequences in the sample, roughly a tenth were seen once. The input for sequencing was PBMCs from the stem cell graft donor, taken from the stem cell graft. These receptors were taken from a human donor who donated a stem cell graft to a child with acute myeloid leukemia. The CDR3 runs from the conserved cysteine through the conserved F or W. The D gene is left open where the match is weak. Some rows mark clone size as missing; the rest say once, few, many or name a class of expanded clone.

abundance	len	j_gene	d_gene	v_gene	CDR3nt	CDR3aa
few	13	TRBJ1-5	.	TRBV20-1	TGCAGTGCTAGGCCAGGGAGCGGTCAGCCCCAGCATTTT	CSARPGSGQPQHF
few	13	TRBJ2-1	.	TRBV7-3	TGTGCCAGCAGCTCTACTCCGACATCGGAGCAGTTCTTC	CASSSTPTSEQFF
.	15	TRBJ2-3	TRBD1	TRBV20-1	TGCAGTGCTAGAGACGACAGGGGAAGCACAGATACGCAGTATTTT	CSARDDRGSTDTQYF
.	12	TRBJ2-2	.	TRBV12-3/TRBV12-4	TGTGCCAGCAGCCCACTGAGGGGGGAGCTGTTTTTT	CASSPLRGELFF
.	11	TRBJ1-1	.	TRBV30	TGTGCCTGTCCGCAGAACACTGAAGCTTTCTTT	CACPQNTEAFF
many	13	TRBJ2-1	.	TRBV18	TGTGCCAGCTCACCTGGAGGGGACAATGAGCAGTTCTTC	CASSPGGDNEQFF
many	14	TRBJ2-1	.	TRBV2	TGTGCCAGCAGTGAAACGAGGACGACCAATGAGCAGTTCTTC	CASSETRTTNEQFF
many	14	TRBJ2-4	.	TRBV5-1	TGCGCCAGCAGCTTTGCGGCGGGGCAGGACATTCAGTACTTC	CASSFAAGQDIQYF
few	15	TRBJ2-3	TRBD2	TRBV12-3/TRBV12-4	TGTGCCAGCAGCCAACTAGCGGGAGACACAGATACGCAGTATTTT	CASSQLAGDTDTQYF
many	13	TRBJ1-2	.	TRBV20-1	TGCAGTGCTCCCCGGGACACCAACTATGGCTACACCTTC	CSAPRDTNYGYTF
many	12	TRBJ2-3	.	TRBV20-1	TGCAGTGCTAGGCCTATTTCCGATACGCAGTATTTT	CSARPISDTQYF
.	15	TRBJ1-3	TRBD1	TRBV7-9	TGTGCCAGCAGGCGCCGGGACAGGGGCCTGGGCACCATATATTTT	CASRRRDRGLGTIYF
few	13	TRBJ2-5	.	TRBV10-3	TGTGCCATCACCCCGTCTGCTTCAGAGACCCAGTACTTC	CAITPSASETQYF
many	15	TRBJ1-5	.	TRBV5-1	TGCGCCAGCAGCTTGGAAGGGAATAGCAATCAGCCCCAGCATTTT	CASSLEGNSNQPQHF
.	13	TRBJ1-5	.	TRBV29-1	TGCAGCGTTGACGAAGGGGCCAATCAGCCCCAGCATTTT	CSVDEGANQPQHF
few	19	TRBJ2-5	TRBD2	TRBV27	TGTGCCAGCAGTTCATTACGGCTAGCGGGGGATAAGTACCAAGAGACCCAGTACTTC	CASSSLRLAGDKYQETQYF
.	14	TRBJ2-5	.	TRBV6-1	TGTGCCAGCAGACCCTTCGGCGGGAAAGAGACCCAGTACTTC	CASRPFGGKETQYF
few	15	TRBJ2-3	.	TRBV20-1	TGCAGTGCTCCACCGGGAGACAGGTACACAGATACGCAGTATTTT	CSAPPGDRYTDTQYF
many	13	TRBJ2-2	.	TRBV12-3/TRBV12-4	TGTGCCAGCAGCCCCCTGAACACCGGGGAGCTGTTTTTT	CASSPLNTGELFF
many	15	TRBJ1-1	TRBD1	TRBV12-3/TRBV12-4	TGTGCCAGCAGTCCGGCCCGACAGGGGGCCCTTGAAGCTTTCTTT	CASSPARQGALEAFF
.	15	TRBJ2-3	.	TRBV29-1	TGCAGCGTTGCAGGGTTAGGCGGGCCAACAGATACGCAGTATTTT	CSVAGLGGPTDTQYF
few	15	TRBJ1-1	.	TRBV5-8	TGTGCCAGCAGCTTGGTAGGCAGGGCGGGCACTGAAGCTTTCTTT	CASSLVGRAGTEAFF
few	20	TRBJ2-7	TRBD2	TRBV5-1	TGCGCCAGCAGCCCGCGAGTAAATAGCGGGCGTATCTACCCGACCTACGAGCAGTACTTC	CASSPRVNSGRIYPTYEQYF
once	16	TRBJ2-1	TRBD2	TRBV12-5	TGTGCTAGTGGTTTGGTAACCAGCGGGGCCTACAATGAGCAGTTCTTC	CASGLVTSGAYNEQFF
.	16	TRBJ2-3	TRBD2	TRBV5-1	TGCGCCAGCAGCTGGGGACTAGCGGGGGTCACAGATACGCAGTATTTT	CASSWGLAGVTDTQYF
many	20	TRBJ2-6	TRBD1	TRBV20-1	TGCAGTGCCGCTGGGGGCCGAACGGGACAGATTTCCTCTGGGGCCAACGTCCTGACTTTC	CSAAGGRTGQISSGANVLTF
few	14	TRBJ2-7	TRBD2	TRBV11-2	TGTAAAGGAGCAGGGACTAGCGGGAAGCACGAGCAGTACTTC	CKGAGTSGKHEQYF
few	14	TRBJ2-2	.	TRBV2	TGTGCCAGCCGAGGCAGGGGGGACACCGGGGAGCTGTTTTTT	CASRGRGDTGELFF
many	13	TRBJ2-7	TRBD2	TRBV29-1	TGCAGCGCTTCGACTAGCGTGGGCTACGAGCAGTACTTC	CSASTSVGYEQYF
.	13	TRBJ1-2	.	TRBV28	TGTGCCAGCAGACAAGGGTCCAACTATGGCTACACCTTC	CASRQGSNYGYTF
few	14	TRBJ1-4	TRBD1	TRBV7-9	TGTGCCAGCCGAGGGCAGGGGGAGGCTGAAAAACTGTTTTTT	CASRGQGEAEKLFF
few	13	TRBJ2-7	.	TRBV20-1	TGCAGTGCTAGAGGTTGGGGTACCTACGAGCAGTACTTC	CSARGWGTYEQYF
many	16	TRBJ2-4	.	TRBV29-1	TGCAGCGTTGAAGATTACAGGGCAGAGGCCAAAAACATTCAGTACTTC	CSVEDYRAEAKNIQYF
many	15	TRBJ2-3	.	TRBV7-3	TGTGCCAGCAGCTTATGGGCTAGCTTCTCAGATACGCAGTATTTT	CASSLWASFSDTQYF
few	14	TRBJ2-7	TRBD1	TRBV24-1	TGTGCCACCAGTGATTCGGGACAGGGCTACGAGCAGTACTTC	CATSDSGQGYEQYF
.	17	TRBJ1-5	TRBD1	TRBV5-5	TGTGCCAGCAGCTTGGTAGGTAACAGGGGGATATATCAGCCCCAGCATTTT	CASSLVGNRGIYQPQHF
.	13	TRBJ2-3	.	TRBV6-2/TRBV6-3	TGTGCCAGCAACCCACTACGGACAGATACGCAGTATTTT	CASNPLRTDTQYF
.	19	TRBJ2-7	TRBD2	TRBV20-1	TGCAGTGCTAGAGATCTGGGCGGACTAGCGGGTCGATCTCCCTACGAGCAGTACTTC	CSARDLGGLAGRSPYEQYF
.	14	TRBJ1-1	TRBD1	TRBV10-3	TGTGCCATCAGGGGGGACAGGGAAAACACTGAAGCTTTCTTT	CAIRGDRENTEAFF
.	15	TRBJ1-2	.	TRBV7-9	TGTGCCAGCAGCTTAGATGGCAGGGCTAACTATGGCTACACCTTC	CASSLDGRANYGYTF
few	11	TRBJ2-1	.	TRBV29-1	TGCAGCGTTGATATCCACAATGAGCAGTTCTTC	CSVDIHNEQFF